The 7 T cell receptor beta chains presented below share a single source sample, sequenced in a study of low-dose radiotherapy and immunotherapy resistance in tumors. As to time point: before trial treatment. cDNA synthesis used a TRAV/TRBV-specific primer set for both chains. The authors ran 15 to 20 PCR cycles to amplify TCRs with a constant-region primer and V-primer adapter. From the reads, TCRdb called clonotypes with MiXCR, one entry per CDR3 protein. The table lists 60,000 to 90,000 distinct CDR3 sequences, 30% to 40% of them singletons, with 11% in the top ten. The sample was PBMCs, taken before treatment. The origin of the receptors is a female donor with ovarian cancer.

In this sample, this clonotype turned up many times. This sequence joins TRBV4-3 and TRBJ2-3, with 10 bases that match TRBD2. The trim removed 2 bases at V and 4 bases at J, leaving 12 bases unmatched. The CDR3 sequence is 18 residues long. Per the germline V gene, CDR1 is LGHNA and CDR2 is YSLEER. In DNA, the CDR3 is TGCGCCAGCAGCCAATCGTCAACTCTAGCGGGAGCCGCAGATACGCAGTATTTT. Translating it yields CASSQSSTLAGAADTQYF.

This clonotype was observed a handful of times. This CDR3 is CASSKESQGTPGGTEAFF. The CDR3 DNA reads as TGTGCCAGCAGCAAAGAAAGTCAGGGCACCCCCGGGGGCACTGAAGCTTTCTTT. J is TRBJ1-1 and V is TRBV21-1; the D call in the table, TRBD1, was not verified against the DNA. TRBV21-1 is a known pseudogene. This CDR3 spans 18 amino acids.

This clonotype was detected only a few times. The gene calls are TRBV6-2 or TRBV6-3 and TRBJ2-2, with TRBD2 as a possible D gene (6 bases). V was pared by 0 bases and J by 5 bases, with 10 bases between. CDR3 length: 15 amino acids. Germline values: CDR1 MNHEY, CDR2 SVGEGT. This CDR3 is CASSYSSGPTGELFF. CDR3 nucleotides: TGTGCCAGCAGTTACTCTAGCGGACCTACCGGGGAGCTGTTTTTT.

As concerns this clonotype: Lacking the conserved final phenylalanine or tryptophan, this CDR3 likely reflects a read error. The chain uses TRBV5-6 and TRBJ1-5; 7 bases agree with TRBD1. CDR1 is SGHDT, CDR2 YYEEEE, per germline. The CDR3 extends over 15 amino acids. V lost 0 bases, J lost 1 base, and 1 base stayed unmatched. This chain's CDR3 is CASSLGDRSNQPQHS. The CDR3 DNA sequence: TGTGCCAGCAGCTTGGGGGACAGAAGCAATCAGCCCCAGCATTCT.

The genes are TRBV3-1 and TRBJ2-5; tentatively, D is TRBD2 (7 bases). Trimming left V 5 bases short and J 5 bases short, with 15 bases between. From germline, CDR1 is LGHDT and CDR2 YNNKEL (reference sequence). The CDR3 extends over 14 amino acids. CDR3 sequence: CASSNWRGHETQYF. DNA of the CDR3: TGTGCCAGCAGCAATTGGCGGGGGCACGAGACCCAGTACTTC.

J is TRBJ2-2 and V is TRBV29-1; 7 positions agree with TRBD1. Germline loops: CDR1 SQVTM, CDR2 ANQGSEA. V was clipped by 6 bases and J by 7 bases; unmatched bases: 8. The CDR3 sequence is 13 residues long. The CDR3 sequence is CSVGQVAGGELFF. DNA of the CDR3: TGCAGCGTAGGACAGGTGGCTGGCGGGGAGCTGTTTTTT.

As DNA, the CDR3 is TGTGCCAGCAGCGTGGACAGGGGTGGTACAGATACGCAGTATTTT. This translates into CASSVDRGGTDTQYF. The chain employs TRBV11-2 and TRBJ2-3, with TRBD1 matching over 9 bases. CDR1 and CDR2 from the germline V gene are SGHAT and FQNNGV. V lost 5 bases, J lost 3 bases, and 6 bases stayed unmatched. The length of the CDR3 is 15 residues.